This TCR beta chain is from a study of blood T cell repertoires in COVID-19. On the study more broadly: The origin of the acute and convalescent COVID-19 samples was the United States, Italy and Spain. Nucleic acid was either cDNA or gDNA, and it came from T cells, B-cell-depleted T cells, or PBMCs.

The data were produced by immunoSEQ multiplex PCR, yet TCRdb's version contains in-frame clones alone and is incomplete. Counted here are tens of thousands of clones, roughly three quarters occurring once; the ten biggest clones make up approximately 2.5%. Germline CDR1 LGHNA, CDR2 YNFKEQ. This CDR3 spans 16 amino acids. Trimming at V came to 0 bases and at J to 4 bases, leaving 8 bases not matched to a gene. Followed over time, Seattle patients had been enrolled while infection was active. This chain links TRBV4-2 with TRBJ2-7, with 8 bases fitting TRBD2. This clonotype was obtained from a man between 65 and 85 years old with COVID-19, enrolled during active disease. Material: peripheral blood. In DNA form, the CDR3 reads TGTGCCAGCAGCCAAGATTTCACGGGAGGGCCGTACGAGCAGTACTTC. Residues: CASSQDFTGGPYEQYF.